This passage covers 16 T cell receptor beta chains from one sample sequenced in a study of shared clonotypes between healthy human individuals (dated by TCRdb to about 2020). Library preparation used the immunoSEQ multiplex PCR assay. TCRdb obtained this table from immuneACCESS and retained in-frame rearrangements with V and J assigned. These tables miss some clones; where compared with another copy, unresolved V genes account for less than half of the shortfall, and the remainder is unexplained. The sample contains about 2 million clones, around 95% of them found a single time. The top ten hold roughly 0.13% of the sample. Sequences were obtained from naive CD4+ T cells sorted from blood. The cell subset or site label, read with the paper, signifies: CD45RA+ positively selected. These receptors were obtained from a young man in good health.

A note on this clone: This same CDR3 is encoded by further DNA sequences in the sample. CDR3 sequence reads: CASSLAAGGSYEQYF. Written as DNA, the CDR3 is TGCGCCAGCAGCTTGGCGGCAGGGGGTTCCTACGAGCAGTACTTC. The V and J genes are TRBV5-1 and TRBJ2-7; 7 nucleotides agree with TRBD1. After removal of 0 bases from V and 1 base from J, the junction contained 4 bases not matched to a gene. The V gene's germline CDR1 is SGHRS and CDR2 YFSETQ. This CDR3 comprises 15 residues.

V usage is TRBV4-3 and J usage is TRBJ2-2, with 11 bases lining up with TRBD2. The CDR3 is made up of 15 amino acids. Germline values: CDR1 LGHNA, CDR2 YSLEER. V gave up 8 bases and J gave up 2 bases; unmatched junction bases: 4. CDR3 region: CASRGLAANTGELFF. As DNA, the CDR3 is TGCGCCAGCCGGGGACTAGCGGCAAACACCGGGGAGCTGTTTTTT.

For the CDR3, the DNA is TGTGCCAGCAGCCCGGGGTGGGGCATAGATACGCAGTATTTT. Amino acids: CASSPGWGIDTQYF. V is TRBV5-6 and J is TRBJ2-3, with D perhaps TRBD1 or TRBD2 (5 bases each). V gave up 4 bases and J gave up 5 bases, with 14 bases separating them. Germline V gene sequence: CDR1 SGHDT, CDR2 YYEEEE. This CDR3 has 14 amino acids.

This clone appeared a few times. The chain uses TRBV4-1 and TRBJ1-2; D not resolved. V lost 7 bases, J lost 0 bases, and 12 bases lay in between. Germline lookup yields CDR1 MGHRA and CDR2 YSYEKL. The CDR3 contains 14 residues. For the CDR3, the DNA is TGCGCCAGCACCCCTAACCGAGCTAACTATGGCTACACCTTC. This codes for CASTPNRANYGYTF.

Notes on this clone: Other DNA sequences from this sample encode an identical CDR3 as well. The genes are TRBV30 and TRBJ2-5, with 12 bases identical to TRBD2. This CDR3 contains 17 residues. From germline, CDR1 is GTSNPN and CDR2 SVGIG (reference sequence). J gave up 2 bases and V 0 bases, and 7 bases lay outside the gene matches. The CDR3 DNA reads TGTGCCTGGAGTGTAGTTAGGACTAGCGGGATTCAAGAGACCCAGTACTTC. Its protein is CAWSVVRTSGIQETQYF.

The gene calls are TRBV5-4 and TRBJ2-2; 9 bases agree with TRBD2. The V gene end was trimmed by 2 bases and the J gene end by 6 bases; junction bases not matched to a gene: 8. This CDR3 is built from 16 residues. From germline, CDR1 is SGHNT and CDR2 YYREEE (reference sequence). The CDR3 DNA reads as TGTGCCAGCAGCTTTGGTGGACTAGCGTATTCCGGGGAGCTGTTTTTT. Translated, it gives CASSFGGLAYSGELFF. The variable domain in full, completed from reference TRBV5-4 and TRBJ2-2, reads ETGVTQSPTHLIKTRGQQVTLRCSSQSGHNTVSWYQQALGQGPQFIFQYYREEENGRGNFPPRFSGLQFPNYSSELNVNALELDDSALYLCASSFGGLAYSGELFFGEGSRLTVL.

The chain recombines TRBV7-2 with TRBJ1-2; D gene ambiguous. Germline assignment: CDR1 SGHTA and CDR2 FQGNSA. Trimming took 2 bases from V and 0 from J, leaving 7 bases between them. The CDR3 length is 14 residues. The CDR3 reads CASSLRVSNYGYTF. The CDR3 DNA is TGTGCCAGCAGCTTAAGGGTCTCTAACTATGGCTACACCTTC.

The chain joins TRBV2 to TRBJ1-3; 8 bases match TRBD1. Germline values: CDR1 SNHLY, CDR2 FYNNEI. The V segment lost 6 bases and the J segment 4 bases; nucleotides outside the gene matches: 17. This CDR3 has 18 amino acids. This chain's CDR3 is CASRRFLQGEISGNTIYF. Written as DNA, the CDR3 is TGTGCCAGCAGACGATTCTTACAGGGGGAAATTTCCGGAAACACCATATATTTT.

The chain is built from TRBV5-1 and TRBJ2-7; D assignment may be TRBD1 or TRBD2 (5 bases each). The length of the CDR3 is 15 residues. The germline gives CDR1 SGHRS, CDR2 YFSETQ. The ends were cut back, 4 bases at V and 2 bases at J, with 16 bases in the middle. CDR3 residues: CASSPGRDGAYEQYF. Here the CDR3 DNA reads TGCGCCAGCAGCCCGGGCCGGGACGGAGCCTACGAGCAGTACTTC.

V is TRBV6-5 and J is TRBJ1-4; D unresolved. The CDR3 is 14 residues long. V lost 2 bases and J 5 bases, leaving 9 bases between the germline ends. CDR1 is MNHEY and CDR2 is SVGAGI in the germline V gene. CDR3 sequence reads: CASSYSLENEKLFF. In DNA, the CDR3 is TGTGCCAGCAGTTACAGTTTAGAAAATGAAAAACTGTTTTTT.

The gene calls are TRBV11-2 and TRBJ2-1, with 7 bases matching TRBD2. The ends lost 1 base at V and 8 bases at J; junction bases unmatched: 8. The CDR3 has 15 residues. The germline CDR1 and CDR2 sequences are SGHAT and FQNNGV. CDR3 DNA: TGTGCCAGCAGCTTAGGGGGGGGATTTTCCGATGAGCAGTTCTTC. It encodes CASSLGGGFSDEQFF.

This chain's CDR3 is CASSLEGLAGGPRETQYF. The CDR3 bases are TGTGCCAGCAGCTTAGAAGGGCTAGCGGGAGGGCCTCGGGAGACCCAGTACTTC. J is TRBJ2-5 and V is TRBV11-2, with TRBD2 matching 12 bases. The ends lost 0 bases at V and 5 bases at J; junction bases unmatched: 10. CDR3 size: 18 residues. The germline V gene has CDR1 SGHAT and CDR2 FQNNGV.

The gene calls are TRBV21-1 and TRBJ2-2; the D call in the table, TRBD1, was not verified against the DNA. TRBV21-1 is a pseudogene segment. The CDR3 runs to 16 residues. The CDR3 spells CASSGVQALNTGELFF. In nucleotides, the CDR3 is TGTGCCAGCAGCGGGGTACAGGCATTGAACACCGGGGAGCTGTTTTTT.

On this clone itself: The same CDR3 is also encoded by other DNA sequences in this sample. The chain recombines TRBV7-9 with TRBJ1-1, with 7 bases aligning to TRBD1. The CDR3 spans 14 residues. After removal of 6 bases from V and 2 bases from J, the junction contained 6 bases not matched to a gene. Germline CDR1 SEHNR, CDR2 FQNEAQ (reference sequence). The CDR3 bases are TGTGCCAGCAGTTGGGGACAGCCAAACACTGAAGCTTTCTTT. Its translation: CASSWGQPNTEAFF.

The chain joins TRBV28 to TRBJ2-1; 7 bases map to TRBD2. Germline assignment: CDR1 MDHEN and CDR2 SYDVKM. The V and J ends lost 3 bases and 9 bases, in that order; junction bases with no gene match: 11. This CDR3 region has 15 residues. The CDR3 loop reads CASSLGGSGRGEQFF. The DNA for the CDR3 is TGTGCCAGCAGTTTGGGCGGGAGCGGCCGGGGTGAGCAGTTCTTC.

This clone was recorded once. The V gene is TRBV9, the J gene TRBJ2-5; a possible D gene is TRBD2 (5 bases). This CDR3 comprises 14 residues. V lost 0 bases and J 0 bases, leaving 6 bases between the germline ends. CDR1 and CDR2 from the germline V gene are SGDLS and YYNGEE. The CDR3 region has the DNA TGTGCCAGCAGCGTAGGGGAGTACCAAGAGACCCAGTACTTC. It yields the protein CASSVGEYQETQYF. Based on the CDR3 plus reference TRBV9 and TRBJ2-5, the full variable domain is DSGVTQTPKHLITATGQRVTLRCSPRSGDLSVYWYQQSLDQGLQFLIQYYNGEERAKGNILERFSAQQFPDLHSELNLSSLELGDSALYFCASSVGEYQETQYFGPGTRLLVL.